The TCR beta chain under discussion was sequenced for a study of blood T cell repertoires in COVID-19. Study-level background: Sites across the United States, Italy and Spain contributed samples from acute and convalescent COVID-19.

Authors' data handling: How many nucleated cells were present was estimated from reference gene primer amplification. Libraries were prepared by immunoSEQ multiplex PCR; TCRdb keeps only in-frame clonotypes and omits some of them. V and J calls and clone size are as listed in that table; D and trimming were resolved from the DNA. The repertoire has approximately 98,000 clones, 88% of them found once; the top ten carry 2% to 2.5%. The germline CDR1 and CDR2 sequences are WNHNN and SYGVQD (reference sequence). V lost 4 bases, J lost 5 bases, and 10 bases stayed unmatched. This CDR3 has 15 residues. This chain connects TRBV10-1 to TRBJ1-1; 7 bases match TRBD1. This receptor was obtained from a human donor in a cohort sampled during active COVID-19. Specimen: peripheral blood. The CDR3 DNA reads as TGCGCCAGCAGTGGGGACAGCGCCTGGGGAACTGAAGCTTTCTTT. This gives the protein CASSGDSAWGTEAFF.